The clone carrying this TCR beta chain has only a few counts. The source of the sample is a study of T cells in Graves' hyperthyroidism and ophthalmopathy. Authors of the study amplified TCR beta CDR3 regions from RNA transcripts. The study used the HTBI primer set for a first-round RT-PCR of the TCR CDR3. TCRdb re-analysed the multiplex PCR reads in MiXCR, keeping a single row per CDR3 protein. The sample contains around 430,000 distinct CDR3 sequences, about 15% of which appear only once. The CDR3 runs 13 residues. V was clipped by 0 bases and J by 9 bases, with 10 bases between them. The germline V gene has CDR1 SGHRS and CDR2 YFSETQ.

The chain links TRBV5-1 to TRBJ2-1; D ambiguous. The source of this sequence is a woman in her thirties with Graves' hyperthyroidism. Sequenced sample: blood. The CDR3 spells CASSLVGKREQFF. The CDR3 DNA sequence: TGCGCCAGCAGCTTGGTGGGGAAGCGTGAGCAGTTCTTC.